This is a list of T cell receptor beta chains from one sample in a study of spatial heterogeneity in lung cancer. TCRdb itself ran the 5' RACE reads through MiXCR, one entry per CDR3 protein. Here the sample spans under 2,500 distinct CDR3 sequences, roughly a fifth being singletons. The input for sequencing was lung tumor tissue, taken at surgery. These receptors all stem from a male donor with early-stage non-small cell lung cancer. Both conserved end residues are trimmed from each CDR3.

j_call v_call cdr3_length cdr3_aa
TRBJ2-1 TRBV7-2 14 ASSAVLAWTYNEQF
TRBJ1-1 TRBV29-1 11 SVESPSGTEAF
TRBJ1-5 TRBV10-3 13 AISADSYSNQPQH
TRBJ1-1 TRBV6-5 12 ASSYRTGRTEAF
TRBJ1-1 TRBV2 14 ASRDRQELLSPEAF
TRBJ1-5 TRBV18 12 ASSRVREGQPQH
TRBJ2-7 TRBV20-1 11 SAGGTPSYEQY
TRBJ2-1 TRBV20-1 14 SARDGGRARYNEQF
TRBJ1-3 TRBV6-6 12 ASSWWDSGNTIY
TRBJ2-6 TRBV3-1 11 ASSQGGANVLT
TRBJ2-3 TRBV28 14 ASRTLAAQKADTQY
TRBJ2-1 TRBV28 12 ASRQRSSYNEQF
TRBJ1-2 TRBV28 13 ASRLLPDPTYGYT
TRBJ2-2 TRBV6-2/TRBV6-3 15 ASSYSPGTPNTGELF
TRBJ2-2 TRBV12-3/TRBV12-4 14 ASSFGVRLNTGELF
TRBJ2-2 TRBV6-2/TRBV6-3 8 ASYTGELF
TRBJ1-2 TRBV18 11 ASSPGTGVGYT
TRBJ2-1 TRBV28 14 ASSFPRDRGMDEQF
TRBJ2-1 TRBV7-8 14 ASSLIGGGIYNEQF
TRBJ2-3 TRBV2 10 ASSSGTDTQY
TRBJ2-1 TRBV18 13 ASSGGTESYNEQF
TRBJ1-2 TRBV27 9 ASKSPRGYT
TRBJ1-2 TRBV13 10 ASSRQGYGYT
TRBJ2-3 TRBV12-3/TRBV12-4 11 ASKFLGTDTQY
TRBJ1-1 TRBV27 11 ASSPGGLTEAF
TRBJ1-1 TRBV28 13 ASSSPPVTGTEAF
TRBJ2-1 TRBV21-1 14 ASSSRHSASYNEQF
TRBJ1-2 TRBV5-4 12 ASSFVDRNYGYT
TRBJ1-2 TRBV7-9 12 ASSFPEQLNGYT
TRBJ1-5 TRBV2 11 ASRPEGDQPQH
TRBJ2-7 TRBV18 11 ASSPGDSYEQY
TRBJ1-2 TRBV7-7 10 ASSLVLTDYT
TRBJ2-7 TRBV28 10 ASSLWGDEQY
TRBJ1-6 TRBV20-1 10 SARLRNSPLH
TRBJ1-1 TRBV7-9 12 ASSLGQVGTEAF
TRBJ1-1 TRBV29-1 11 SGRDRGATEAF
TRBJ1-1 TRBV20-1 14 SARTTAGFMNTEAF
TRBJ2-1 TRBV14 11 ASSQEVGEWQF
TRBJ1-6 TRBV27 11 ASSRGTHSPLH
TRBJ2-7 TRBV2 10 ASTGRLYEQY
TRBJ1-4 TRBV3-1 11 ASRGGRNEKLF
TRBJ1-1 TRBV5-1 14 ASSAKQAGVNTEAF
TRBJ1-5 TRBV10-2 13 ASRSGTIDHQPQH
TRBJ2-3 TRBV20-1 13 SAQSAAISTDTQY
TRBJ2-3 TRBV20-1 12 SAQSGGPTDTQY
TRBJ2-4 TRBV5-1 13 ASSLDSGDSDIQY
TRBJ1-1 TRBV6-6 11 ASKGSLNTEAF
TRBJ1-2 TRBV5-1 11 ASSVGQTYGYT
TRBJ1-5 TRBV6-6 11 ASSYMGNQPQH
TRBJ1-2 TRBV6-1 10 ASSPGNYGYT
TRBJ1-1 TRBV19 11 ASSEGRPTEAF
TRBJ2-1 TRBV7-8 17 ASSLAQGLSLRSYNEQF
TRBJ2-4 TRBV29-1 15 SAGGDRGTQAKNIQY
TRBJ1-6 TRBV27 12 ASSLWTSNPPLH
TRBJ1-6 TRBV12-3/TRBV12-4 12 ASSRDSRNSPLH